This T cell receptor beta chain was sequenced during a study of shared clonotypes between healthy human individuals (TCRdb year 2020). Turning to the overall study: Two women and three men aged 18 to 49 years were included in the cohort. Libraries were prepared and TCR repertoires were sequenced by different laboratories using diverse techniques, in order to increase sequencing depth and limit assay-specific biases. The study deeply sequenced blood TCR repertoires of five healthy adults to estimate repertoire size and the extent of clonotype sharing between individuals. Per donor, leukapheresis produced somewhere between about 0.9 and 9.5 billion PBMCs. Study-wide conclusions, independent of this receptor: Sampling was limited to blood, and TCR repertoires in tissue likely differ from TCR repertoires in blood. Based on pairwise subsampling, the degree of clonotype sharing among donors was expected to be affected by sequencing depth. The genetic and exposure-history diversity represented was limited by the small number of donors.

The germline V gene (reference sequence) sets CDR1 to SGHNT and CDR2 to YYREEE. The CDR3 sequence holds 15 residues, the cysteine and phenylalanine included. Only the CDR3 portion is preserved as DNA: 45 bases, with reading frame beginning at the first base. V is cut by 0 bases and J by 4 bases, and the space between the germline ends is 11 bases. This clone was recorded at least ten times. Its cognate antigen has yet to be identified. One base away there is no much larger clone; base qualities are not given. TCR CDR3 regions were amplified from genomic DNA by multiplex PCR using the deep immunoSEQ assay. Genomic DNA extracted from each cell subset was distributed evenly over all wells of several immunoSEQ 96-well plates, and each plate served as one replicate. For unsorted PBMC, 300 ng genomic DNA, equal to 30,000 or so T cell genomes, was loaded into each replicate PCR. Ten immunoSEQ deep assay plates were used to sequence the unsorted PBMC genomic DNA. Purified libraries were measured with a Qubit 3.0 fluorometer, size-checked on a Bioanalyzer 2100, and measured again with the KAPA Library Quantification kit. A separate single-read 150-cycle Illumina NextSeq 550 flow cell was used to sequence each immunoSEQ 96-well plate. On the authors' methods: Because only junctional sequences without quality scores were contained in the immunoSEQ output, filtering matching that applied to full-length reads could not be performed. To assign V/J genes and CDR3, sequences were annotated using PyIR, a Python wrapper for IgBLAST v1.9, with IMGT germline references. Any read was removed if the V/J assignment was weak (E-value above 1e-6), the CDR3 was missing, or the read contained stop codons, out-of-frame junctions, or ambiguous translated residues. V3J clonotypes were defined as sequences sharing the same inferred V gene, J gene, and CDR3 amino acid sequence. The percentage overlap between two repertoires was calculated by dividing the number of shared unique clonotypes by the size of the smaller repertoire. RTK rarefaction, the Chao1 estimator, and Recon v2.1 estimates of unobserved clonotypes were used to assess repertoire richness. TCRdb took this table from immuneACCESS and kept in-frame rearrangements with V and J called. Such tables lack part of the clones; where checked against another copy, unresolved V genes explain under half of the gap, and the rest is unexplained. The V and J calls and clone size come from that table; D and trimming were worked out from the DNA. In all, the sample holds 450,000 to 500,000 clones, and approximately 81% of those were seen once. The top ten clonotypes cover about 13% of the sample.

The donors were healthy, HIV-negative adults who had no recently reported acute infections or vaccinations. Every donor was a Caucasian adult residing in Nashville, Tennessee, USA. For unsorted samples, tens of millions of PBMCs were counted, and genomic DNA was extracted using the QIAamp DNA Blood Mini kit. Blood was obtained by leukapheresis, after which PBMCs were separated by Ficoll-Histopaque density gradient centrifugation and cryopreserved in liquid nitrogen vapor phase. This TCR derives from a woman in her 40s in good health. Some clones in this sample may be carry-over from other donors' samples. The chain is made from TRBV5-4 and TRBJ2-1; the D gene is unclear. Sequencing used PBMCs. The CDR3 here reads CASSLESAGYNEQFF. The bases read TGTGCCAGCAGCTTGGAATCGGCCGGATACAATGAGCAGTTCTTC.